The clone carrying this TCR beta chain has a handful of counts. TCRbeta library preparation incorporated unique molecular identifiers. TCRdb reprocessed the PCR reads via MiXCR and lists one record per CDR3 protein. Here the sample spans hundreds of thousands of distinct CDR3 sequences, 10% to 15% being singletons. This record comes from a study of T-cell reconstitution after alpha-beta-depleted transplantation in children. CDR1 is DFQATT and CDR2 is SNEGSKA in the germline V gene (reference sequence). The ends lost 2 bases at V and 6 bases at J; junction bases unmatched: 3. There are 14 residues in the CDR3.

This TCR was recovered from a girl aged 2 to 10 with congenital amegakaryocytic thrombocytopenia, due to receive a stem cell transplant. The chain links TRBV20-1 to TRBJ2-1; TRBD2 aligns across 11 bases. The sample in question was PBMCs, obtained before TCRalphabeta/CD19-depleted stem cell transplant. The CDR3 DNA sequence: TGCAGTGCTAGACCGGGACTAGCGGCCAATGAGCAGTTCTTC. Amino acid sequence: CSARPGLAANEQFF.